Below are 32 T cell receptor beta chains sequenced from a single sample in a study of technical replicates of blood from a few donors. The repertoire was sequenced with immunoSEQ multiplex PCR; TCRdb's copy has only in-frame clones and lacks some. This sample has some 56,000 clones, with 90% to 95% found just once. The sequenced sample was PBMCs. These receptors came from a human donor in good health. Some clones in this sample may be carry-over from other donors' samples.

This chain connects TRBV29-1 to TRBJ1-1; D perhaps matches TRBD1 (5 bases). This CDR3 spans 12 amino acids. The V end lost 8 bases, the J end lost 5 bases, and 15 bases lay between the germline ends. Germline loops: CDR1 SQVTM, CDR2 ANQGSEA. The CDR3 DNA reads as TGCAGCTCCACTTCAGGGCGGACTGAAGCTTTCTTT. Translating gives CSSTSGRTEAFF.

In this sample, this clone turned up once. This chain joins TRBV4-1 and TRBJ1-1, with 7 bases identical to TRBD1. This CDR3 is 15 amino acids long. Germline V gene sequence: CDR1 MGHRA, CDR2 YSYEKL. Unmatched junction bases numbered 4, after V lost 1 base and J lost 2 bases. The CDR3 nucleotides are TGCGCCAGCAGCCAAGGACCAGGGGGAAACACTGAAGCTTTCTTT. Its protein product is CASSQGPGGNTEAFF.

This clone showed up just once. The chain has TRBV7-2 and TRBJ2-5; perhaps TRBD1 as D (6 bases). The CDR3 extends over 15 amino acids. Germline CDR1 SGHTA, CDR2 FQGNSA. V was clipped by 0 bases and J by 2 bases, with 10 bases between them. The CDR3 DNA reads TGTGCCAGCAGCTTAGCCAGGGGTCCTCAAGAGACCCAGTACTTC. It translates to CASSLARGPQETQYF. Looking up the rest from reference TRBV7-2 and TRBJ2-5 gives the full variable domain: GAGVSQSPSNKVTEKGKDVELRCDPISGHTALYWYRQSLGQGLEFLIYFQGNSAPDKSGLPSDRFSAERTGGSVSTLTIQRTQQEDSAVYLCASSLARGPQETQYFGPGTRLLVL.

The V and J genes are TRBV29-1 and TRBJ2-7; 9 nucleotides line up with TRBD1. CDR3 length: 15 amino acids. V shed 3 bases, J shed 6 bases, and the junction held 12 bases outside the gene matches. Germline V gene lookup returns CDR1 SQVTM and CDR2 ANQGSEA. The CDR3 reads CSVEGGQGKGGEQYF. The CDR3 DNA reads TGCAGCGTTGAGGGAGGACAGGGGAAAGGTGGCGAGCAGTACTTC.

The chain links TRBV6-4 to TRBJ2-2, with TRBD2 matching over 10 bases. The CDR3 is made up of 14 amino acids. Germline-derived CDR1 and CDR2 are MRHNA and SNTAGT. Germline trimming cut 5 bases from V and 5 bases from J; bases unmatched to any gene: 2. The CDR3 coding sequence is TGTGCCAGCAGTCTAGCGGGGGATACCGGGGAGCTGTTTTTT. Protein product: CASSLAGDTGELFF.

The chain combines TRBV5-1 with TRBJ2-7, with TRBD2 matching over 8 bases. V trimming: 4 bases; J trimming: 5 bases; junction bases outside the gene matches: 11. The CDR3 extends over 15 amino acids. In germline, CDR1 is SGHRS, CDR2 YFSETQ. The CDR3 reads CASSPLAGGVNEQYF. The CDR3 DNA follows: TGCGCCAGCAGCCCTCTGGCGGGGGGAGTGAACGAGCAGTACTTC.

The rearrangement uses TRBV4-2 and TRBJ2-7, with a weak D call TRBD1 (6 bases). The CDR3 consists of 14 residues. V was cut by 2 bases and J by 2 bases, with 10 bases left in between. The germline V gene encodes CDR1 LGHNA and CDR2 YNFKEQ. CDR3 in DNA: TGTGCCAGCAGCCAACAGGGGTCCACCTACGAGCAGTACTTC. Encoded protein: CASSQQGSTYEQYF.

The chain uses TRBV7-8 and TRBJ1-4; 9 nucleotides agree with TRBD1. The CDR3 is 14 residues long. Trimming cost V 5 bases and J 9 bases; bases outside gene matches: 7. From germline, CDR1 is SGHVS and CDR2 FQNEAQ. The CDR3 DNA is TGTGCCAGCAGCAGCCGGGACAGGGATCAAAAACTGTTTTTT. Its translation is CASSSRDRDQKLFF.

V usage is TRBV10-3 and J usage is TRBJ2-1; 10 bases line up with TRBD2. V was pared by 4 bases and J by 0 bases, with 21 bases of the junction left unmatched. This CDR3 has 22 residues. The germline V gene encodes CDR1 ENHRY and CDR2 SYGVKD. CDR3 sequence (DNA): TGTGCCATCAGTGCCCTTCAAATTAAGATCCTAGCGGGGGCGTACTCCTACAATGAGCAGTTCTTC. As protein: CAISALQIKILAGAYSYNEQFF.

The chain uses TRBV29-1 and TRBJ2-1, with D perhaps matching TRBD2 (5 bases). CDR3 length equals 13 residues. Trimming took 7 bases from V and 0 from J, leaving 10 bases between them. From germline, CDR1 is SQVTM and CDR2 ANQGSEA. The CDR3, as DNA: TGCAGCGCGGACTCGAGCTCCTACAATGAGCAGTTCTTC. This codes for CSADSSSYNEQFF.

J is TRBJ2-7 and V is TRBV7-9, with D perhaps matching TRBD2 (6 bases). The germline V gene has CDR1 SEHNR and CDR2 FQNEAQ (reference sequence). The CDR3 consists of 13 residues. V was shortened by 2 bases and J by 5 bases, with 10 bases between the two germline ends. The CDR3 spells CASSLPGGNEQYF. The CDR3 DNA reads TGTGCCAGCAGCTTACCCGGCGGGAACGAGCAGTACTTC.

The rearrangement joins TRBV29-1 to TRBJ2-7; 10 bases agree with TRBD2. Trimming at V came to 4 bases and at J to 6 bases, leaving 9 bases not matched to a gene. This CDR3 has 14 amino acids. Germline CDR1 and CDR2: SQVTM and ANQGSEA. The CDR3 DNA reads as TGCAGCGTTGTAAGCGGGAGGGCCATGGGCGAGCAGTACTTC. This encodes CSVVSGRAMGEQYF.

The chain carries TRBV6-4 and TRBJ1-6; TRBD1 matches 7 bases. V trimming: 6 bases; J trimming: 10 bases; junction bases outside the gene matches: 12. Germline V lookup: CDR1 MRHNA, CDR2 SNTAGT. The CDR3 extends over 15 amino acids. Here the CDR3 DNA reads TGTGCCAGCAGCCAGACAGGGATCGTAGGATCACCCCTCCACTTT. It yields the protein CASSQTGIVGSPLHF.

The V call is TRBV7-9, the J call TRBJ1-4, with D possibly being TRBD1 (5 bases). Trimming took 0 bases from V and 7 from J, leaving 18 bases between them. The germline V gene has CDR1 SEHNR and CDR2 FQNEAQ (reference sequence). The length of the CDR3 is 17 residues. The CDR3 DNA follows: TGTGCCAGCAGCTTAGCGCGTGGAAGGGAAGGGGCTGAAAAACTGTTTTTT. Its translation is CASSLARGREGAEKLFF.

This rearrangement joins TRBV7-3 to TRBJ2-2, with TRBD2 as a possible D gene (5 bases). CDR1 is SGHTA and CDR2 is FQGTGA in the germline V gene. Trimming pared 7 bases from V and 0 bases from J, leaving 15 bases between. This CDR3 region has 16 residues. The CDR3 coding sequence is TGTGCCAGCACCAAGAGGGCTGGACCGAACACCGGGGAGCTGTTTTTT. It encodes CASTKRAGPNTGELFF.

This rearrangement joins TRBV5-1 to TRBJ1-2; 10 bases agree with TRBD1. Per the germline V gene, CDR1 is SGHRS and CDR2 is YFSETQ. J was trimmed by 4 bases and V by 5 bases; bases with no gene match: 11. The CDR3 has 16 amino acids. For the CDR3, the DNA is TGCGCCAGCAGGAGGACGACAGGGGGCGAGGGCTATGGCTACACCTTC. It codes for CASRRTTGGEGYGYTF.

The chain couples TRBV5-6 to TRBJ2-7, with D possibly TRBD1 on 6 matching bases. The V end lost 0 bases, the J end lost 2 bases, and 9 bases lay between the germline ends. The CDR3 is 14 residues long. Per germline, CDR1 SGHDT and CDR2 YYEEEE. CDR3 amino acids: CASSLARQAYEQYF. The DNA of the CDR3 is TGTGCCAGCAGCTTGGCCAGACAGGCCTACGAGCAGTACTTC.

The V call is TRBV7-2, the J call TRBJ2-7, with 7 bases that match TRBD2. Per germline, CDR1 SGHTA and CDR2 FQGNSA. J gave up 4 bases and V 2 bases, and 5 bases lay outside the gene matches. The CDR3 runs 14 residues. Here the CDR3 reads CASSLSGTIYEQYF. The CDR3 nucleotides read TGTGCCAGCAGCTTATCCGGGACTATATACGAGCAGTACTTC. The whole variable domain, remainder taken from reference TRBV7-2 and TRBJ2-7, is GAGVSQSPSNKVTEKGKDVELRCDPISGHTALYWYRQSLGQGLEFLIYFQGNSAPDKSGLPSDRFSAERTGGSVSTLTIQRTQQEDSAVYLCASSLSGTIYEQYFGPGTRLTVT.

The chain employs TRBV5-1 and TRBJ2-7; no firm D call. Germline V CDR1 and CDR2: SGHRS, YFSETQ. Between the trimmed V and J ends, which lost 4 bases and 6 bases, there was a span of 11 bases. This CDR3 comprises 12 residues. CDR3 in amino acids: CASSPRFGEQYF. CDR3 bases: TGCGCCAGCAGCCCACGATTCGGCGAGCAGTACTTC.

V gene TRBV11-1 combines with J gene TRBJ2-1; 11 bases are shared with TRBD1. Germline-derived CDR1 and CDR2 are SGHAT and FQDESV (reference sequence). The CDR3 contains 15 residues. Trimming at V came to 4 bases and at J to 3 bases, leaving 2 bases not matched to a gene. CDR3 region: CASSSGTGGYNEQFF. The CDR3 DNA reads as TGTGCCAGCAGCTCCGGGACAGGGGGCTACAATGAGCAGTTCTTC.

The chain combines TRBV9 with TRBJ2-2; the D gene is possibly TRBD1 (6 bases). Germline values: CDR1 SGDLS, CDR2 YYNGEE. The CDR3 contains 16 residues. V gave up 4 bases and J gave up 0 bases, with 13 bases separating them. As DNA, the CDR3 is TGTGCCAGCAGCCCACAGGGAGCGGCGAACACCGGGGAGCTGTTTTTT. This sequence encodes CASSPQGAANTGELFF.

CDR3 in amino acids: CASSVAPAGEQYF. CDR3 DNA: TGTGCCAGCAGCGTAGCGCCTGCGGGCGAGCAGTACTTC. V usage is TRBV9 and J usage is TRBJ2-7, with D maybe TRBD2 (5 bases). The ends were cut back, 0 bases at V and 6 bases at J, with 10 bases in the middle. The CDR3 runs 13 residues. Germline CDR1 SGDLS, CDR2 YYNGEE. The complete variable domain, with remaining parts taken from reference TRBV9 and TRBJ2-7, reads DSGVTQTPKHLITATGQRVTLRCSPRSGDLSVYWYQQSLDQGLQFLIQYYNGEERAKGNILERFSAQQFPDLHSELNLSSLELGDSALYFCASSVAPAGEQYFGPGTRLTVT.

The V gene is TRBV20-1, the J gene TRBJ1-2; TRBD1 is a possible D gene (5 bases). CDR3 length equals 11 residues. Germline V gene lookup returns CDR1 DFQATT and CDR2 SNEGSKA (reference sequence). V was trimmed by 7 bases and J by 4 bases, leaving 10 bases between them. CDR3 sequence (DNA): TGCAGTGGTGGCGGGGGCTATGGCTACACCTTC. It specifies CSGGGGYGYTF.

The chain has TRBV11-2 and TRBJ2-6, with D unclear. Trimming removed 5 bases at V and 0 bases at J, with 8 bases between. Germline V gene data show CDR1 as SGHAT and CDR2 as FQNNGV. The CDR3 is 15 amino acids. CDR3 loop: CASSPQRSGANVLTF. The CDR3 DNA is TGTGCCAGCAGCCCCCAGCGCTCTGGGGCCAACGTCCTGACTTTC.

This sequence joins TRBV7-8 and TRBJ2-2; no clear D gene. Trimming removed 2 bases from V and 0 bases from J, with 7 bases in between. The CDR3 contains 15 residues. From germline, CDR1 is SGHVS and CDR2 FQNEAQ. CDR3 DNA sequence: TGTGCCAGCAGCTTACGTCTTTCGAACACCGGGGAGCTGTTTTTT. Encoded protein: CASSLRLSNTGELFF.

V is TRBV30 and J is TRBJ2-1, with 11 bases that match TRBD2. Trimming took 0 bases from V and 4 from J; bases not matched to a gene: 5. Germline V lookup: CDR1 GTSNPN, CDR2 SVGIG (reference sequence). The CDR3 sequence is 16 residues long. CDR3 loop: CAWSVASGRTYNEQFF. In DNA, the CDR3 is TGTGCCTGGAGTGTAGCTAGCGGGAGGACATACAATGAGCAGTTCTTC. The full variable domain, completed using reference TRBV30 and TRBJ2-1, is SQTIHQWPATLVQPVGSPLSLECTVEGTSNPNLYWYRQAAGRGLQLLFYSVGIGQISSEVPQNLSASRPQDRQFILSSKKLLLSDSGFYLCAWSVASGRTYNEQFFGPGTRLTVL.

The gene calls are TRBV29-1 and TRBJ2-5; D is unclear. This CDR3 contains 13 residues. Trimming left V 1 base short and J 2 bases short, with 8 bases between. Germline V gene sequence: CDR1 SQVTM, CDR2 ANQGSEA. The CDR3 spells CSVEGHQQETQYF. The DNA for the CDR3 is TGCAGCGTTGAAGGACATCAACAAGAGACCCAGTACTTC.

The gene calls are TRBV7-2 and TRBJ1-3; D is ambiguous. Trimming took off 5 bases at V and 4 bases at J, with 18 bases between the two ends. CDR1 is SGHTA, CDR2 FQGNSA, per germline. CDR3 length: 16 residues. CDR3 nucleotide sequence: TGTGCCAGCAGCGTTACTGTGGGCTCTCTGGGAAACACCATATATTTT. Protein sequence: CASSVTVGSLGNTIYF.

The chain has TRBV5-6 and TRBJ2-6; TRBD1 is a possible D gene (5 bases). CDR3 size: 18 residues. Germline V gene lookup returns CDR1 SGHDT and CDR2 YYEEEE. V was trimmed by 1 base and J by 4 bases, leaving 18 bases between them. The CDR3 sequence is CASSLHFSRVAGANVLTF. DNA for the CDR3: TGTGCCAGCAGCTTGCATTTTTCCAGGGTGGCCGGGGCCAACGTCCTGACTTTC.

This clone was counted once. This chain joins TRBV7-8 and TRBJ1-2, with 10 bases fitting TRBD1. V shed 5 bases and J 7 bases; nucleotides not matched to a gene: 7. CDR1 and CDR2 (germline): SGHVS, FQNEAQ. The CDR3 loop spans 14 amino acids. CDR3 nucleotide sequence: TGTGCCAGCAGCCAGGGGACAGGGGCGAGTGGCTACACCTTC. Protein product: CASSQGTGASGYTF.

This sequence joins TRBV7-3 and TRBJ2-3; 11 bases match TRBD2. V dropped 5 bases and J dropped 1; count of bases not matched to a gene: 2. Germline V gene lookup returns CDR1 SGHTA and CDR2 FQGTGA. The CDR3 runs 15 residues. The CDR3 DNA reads TGTGCCAGCAGCCTACTAGCGGGGGGCACAGATACGCAGTATTTT. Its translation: CASSLLAGGTDTQYF. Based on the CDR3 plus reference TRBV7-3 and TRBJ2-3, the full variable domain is GAGVSQTPSNKVTEKGKYVELRCDPISGHTALYWYRQSLGQGPEFLIYFQGTGAADDSGLPNDRFFAVRPEGSVSTLKIQRTERGDSAVYLCASSLLAGGTDTQYFGPGTRLTVL.

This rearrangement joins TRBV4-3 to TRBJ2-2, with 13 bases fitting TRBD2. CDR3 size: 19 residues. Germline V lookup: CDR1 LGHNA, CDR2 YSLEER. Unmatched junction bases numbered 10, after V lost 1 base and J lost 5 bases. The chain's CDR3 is CASSQAQYGLAGETGELFF. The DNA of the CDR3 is TGCGCCAGCAGCCAAGCTCAATACGGACTAGCGGGAGAAACCGGGGAGCTGTTTTTT.